This entry describes one TCR beta chain. The antigen is unknown. The data were produced by immunoSEQ multiplex PCR, yet TCRdb's version contains in-frame clones alone and is incomplete. The sample has some 82,000 clones; roughly 95% are singletons. The data derive from a study of human versus mouse CDR3 diversity and MHC coevolution. Naive CD4 T cells, CD45RO-negative and CD62L-positive, were flow-sorted from PBMCs. The study's findings and limits: By iCHAO1, human TCR beta clonotypes numbered about 1.6 million, the most. Clonal inequality was lowest in most of the three human donors. Human T cells were selected on about 6 MHC II alleles.

The clonotype comes from a person between 25 and 75 years old in good health. The sample consisted of naive CD4+ T cells from blood. Subset meaning: CD45RO-negative CD62L-positive naive CD4 T cells.

CDR3: CASSDGTGFGPQHF. For the CDR3, the DNA is TGTGCCAGCAGTGACGGGACAGGGTTTGGGCCCCAGCATTTT. The chain joins TRBV6-6 to TRBJ1-5; 9 bases align to TRBD1. Germline values: CDR1 MNHNY, CDR2 SVGAGI (reference sequence). The trim removed 5 bases at V and 9 bases at J, leaving 8 bases unmatched. The CDR3 contains 14 residues.